A single sample is the source of the 9 T cell receptor beta chains below, sequenced in a study of a mutant IDH1 vaccine in newly diagnosed glioma. The time point: week 11, during vaccination. What each vaccine dose contained was 300 ug of mutant IDH1 20-mer peptide, accompanied by topical imiquimod. These TCRs' antigens remain unknown. This table comes from immunoSEQ multiplex PCR, and its TCRdb copy is limited to in-frame clones, with some not included. The sample holds around 62,000 clones, 70% to 90% seen once. The material was PBMCs, obtained from a glioma patient whose treatment included an IDH1 peptide vaccine. These TCRs come from a man aged 35-49 years with glioma.

This rearrangement joins TRBV13 to TRBJ2-7, with no clear D. The CDR3 has 14 residues. V shed 0 bases and J shed 1 base, with 7 bases lying between them. The germline V gene encodes CDR1 PRHDT and CDR2 FYEKMQ (reference sequence). The CDR3 DNA reads TGTGCCAGCAGCTTAGGGGGTTTTTCCTACGAGCAGTACTTC. This sequence encodes CASSLGGFSYEQYF. Together with reference TRBV13 and TRBJ2-7, the CDR3 gives the full variable domain: AAGVIQSPRHLIKEKRETATLKCYPIPRHDTVYWYQQGPGQDPQFLISFYEKMQSDKGSIPDRFSAQQFSDYHSELNMSSLELGDSALYFCASSLGGFSYEQYFGPGTRLTVT.

The V gene is TRBV5-8, the J gene TRBJ1-2, with D perhaps matching TRBD1 (5 bases). The CDR3 is made up of 14 amino acids. CDR1 is SGHTS, CDR2 YDEGEE, per germline. Trimming removed 4 bases from V and 4 bases from J, with 14 bases in between. The CDR3 protein is CASSPGDSGYGYTF. The DNA for the CDR3 is TGTGCCAGCAGCCCGGGCGACAGCGGCTATGGCTACACCTTC.

V gene TRBV5-1 combines with J gene TRBJ1-1; D gene ambiguous. CDR1 is SGHRS and CDR2 is YFSETQ in the germline V gene. The CDR3 has 15 amino acids. Trimming left V 6 bases short and J 1 base short, with 16 bases between. DNA of the CDR3: TGCGCCAGCACCGCGTTCGGTCCGACGAACACTGAAGCTTTCTTT. This gives the protein CASTAFGPTNTEAFF. The full variable domain, completed using reference TRBV5-1 and TRBJ1-1, is KAGVTQTPRYLIKTRGQQVTLSCSPISGHRSVSWYQQTPGQGLQFLFEYFSETQRNKGNFPGRFSGRQFSNSRSEMNVSTLELGDSALYLCASTAFGPTNTEAFFGQGTRLTVV.

The chain recombines TRBV6-5 with TRBJ1-3; D ambiguous. The germline V gene encodes CDR1 MNHEY and CDR2 SVGAGI. The CDR3 is made up of 12 amino acids. The CDR3 DNA follows: TGTGGCGCCGGTAGCTCTGGAAACACCATATATTTT. Residues: CGAGSSGNTIYF.

The chain uses TRBV7-2 and TRBJ2-3; D unresolved. Per the germline V gene, CDR1 is SGHTA and CDR2 is FQGNSA. This CDR3 contains 15 residues. The germline V and J ends were trimmed by 2 bases and 1 base, with 10 bases remaining between them. For the CDR3, the DNA is TGTGCCAGCAGCTTAAACCCGATAGGCACAGATACGCAGTATTTT. Amino acids: CASSLNPIGTDTQYF.

The chain couples TRBV7-9 to TRBJ1-3; no clear D. CDR1 and CDR2 from the germline V gene are SEHNR and FQNEAQ (reference sequence). The CDR3 spans 15 residues. Deletions cut 0 bases from V and 3 bases from J, with 9 bases between. The CDR3 here is CASSLARVDGNTIYF. CDR3 in DNA: TGTGCCAGCAGCTTAGCTAGGGTGGATGGAAACACCATATATTTT. Full variable domain (outside the CDR3, taken from reference TRBV7-9 and TRBJ1-3): DTGVSQNPRHKITKRGQNVTFRCDPISEHNRLYWYRQTLGQGPEFLTYFQNEAQLEKSRLLSDRFSAERPKGSFSTLEIQRTEQGDSAMYLCASSLARVDGNTIYFGEGSWLTVV.

This clone was seen once. The V and J genes are TRBV4-2 and TRBJ1-5; a possible D gene is TRBD1 (6 bases). The germline V gene encodes CDR1 LGHNA and CDR2 YNFKEQ. The length of the CDR3 is 15 residues. Trimming removed 4 bases from V and 6 bases from J, with 16 bases in between. CDR3 in amino acids: CASSLQPGAIQPQHF. The CDR3 DNA sequence: TGTGCCAGCAGCCTCCAACCGGGGGCGATTCAGCCCCAGCATTTT.

The rearrangement links TRBV5-5 to TRBJ2-1, with D maybe TRBD2 (6 bases). Trimming took 4 bases from V and 8 from J, leaving 16 bases between them. Per germline, CDR1 SGHKS and CDR2 YYEKEE (reference sequence). The CDR3 loop spans 14 amino acids. The CDR3 sequence is CASSRSGVKDEQFF. CDR3 in DNA: TGTGCCAGCAGCCGCTCGGGAGTCAAGGATGAGCAGTTCTTC.

The CDR3 loop is CASSQVSRPAETQYF. The DNA of the CDR3 is TGCGCCAGCAGCCAAGTGTCCCGGCCCGCAGAGACCCAGTACTTC. This chain connects TRBV4-1 to TRBJ2-5; the D is unclear. The germline V and J ends were trimmed by 1 base and 4 bases, with 13 bases remaining between them. Germline lookup yields CDR1 MGHRA and CDR2 YSYEKL. This CDR3 spans 15 amino acids.